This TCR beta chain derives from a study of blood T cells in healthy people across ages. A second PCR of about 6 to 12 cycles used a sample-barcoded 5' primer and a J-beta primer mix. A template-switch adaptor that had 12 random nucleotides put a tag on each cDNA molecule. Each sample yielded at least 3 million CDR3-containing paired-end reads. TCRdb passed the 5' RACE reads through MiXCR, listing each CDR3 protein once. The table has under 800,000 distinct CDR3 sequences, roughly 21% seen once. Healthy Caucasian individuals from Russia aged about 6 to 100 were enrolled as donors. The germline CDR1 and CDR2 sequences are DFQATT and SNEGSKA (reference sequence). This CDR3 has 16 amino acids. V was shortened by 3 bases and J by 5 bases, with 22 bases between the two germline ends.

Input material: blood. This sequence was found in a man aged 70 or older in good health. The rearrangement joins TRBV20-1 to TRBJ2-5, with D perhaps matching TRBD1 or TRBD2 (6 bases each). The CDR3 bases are TGCAGTGCTAGCGGACTTACGGGGGCGCGTCATGAGACCCAGTACTTC. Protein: CSASGLTGARHETQYF.